The 10 T cell receptor beta chains below were found in one sample sequenced in a study of T-cell memory formation after mild COVID-19. TCRdb re-called the 5' RACE reads through MiXCR, storing one row per CDR3 protein. The sample records hundreds of thousands of distinct CDR3 sequences, 15% to 20% being singletons. Material for sequencing was PBMCs or a T cell subset sorted from them (not recorded which). These receptors came from a man younger than 35 who had mild COVID-19 (a few samples of this study predate the infection). Cell type and time point are not known.

This clonotype was seen a few times. J is TRBJ2-3 and V is TRBV7-2; D is possibly TRBD2 (6 bases). Germline loops: CDR1 SGHTA, CDR2 FQGNSA. CDR3 length equals 18 residues. Trimming removed 1 base at V and 2 bases at J, with 19 bases between. CDR3: CASSLGRAGIHLTDTQYF. The CDR3 nucleotides are TGTGCCAGCAGCTTAGGGAGGGCGGGGATTCATCTCACAGATACGCAGTATTTT.

The gene calls are TRBV10-2 and TRBJ2-5, with D maybe TRBD2 (6 bases). Germline loops: CDR1 WSHSY, CDR2 SAAADI. The germline V and J ends were trimmed by 3 bases and 4 bases, with 12 bases remaining between them. CDR3 size: 14 residues. The CDR3 DNA follows: TGCGCCAGCAGTGACTCAGGAGGGGCAGAGACCCAGTACTTC. Protein product: CASSDSGGAETQYF.

Only a few counts were recorded for this clonotype. The CDR3 nucleotides are TGTGCCAGCAGTGAGAGGGTGGGGGACACAGATACGCAGTATTTT. Its translation: CASSERVGDTDTQYF. This sequence joins TRBV6-1 and TRBJ2-3, with D perhaps given as TRBD1 or TRBD2 (5 bases each). V lost 3 bases and J lost 2, with 12 bases in between. The CDR3 is 15 amino acids. Germline loops: CDR1 MNHNS, CDR2 SASEGT.

This clonotype was observed a handful of times. The chain has TRBV10-3 and TRBJ2-2, with D perhaps given as TRBD1 or TRBD2 (5 bases each). CDR1 and CDR2 (germline): ENHRY, SYGVKD. The V and J ends lost 2 bases and 1 base respectively, with 17 bases between them. The CDR3 has 18 residues. CDR3 bases: TGTGCCATCAGTGAGAACGTTGGTGGGGGAAGGAACACCGGGGAGCTGTTTTTT. Its protein is CAISENVGGGRNTGELFF.

This chain uses TRBV6-6 with TRBJ1-2; D is possibly TRBD1 (5 bases). Trimming shortened V by 3 bases and J by 7 bases, and 9 bases separated the two germline ends. The germline V gene has CDR1 MNHNY and CDR2 SVGAGI (reference sequence). The CDR3 sequence is 12 residues long. DNA for the CDR3: TGTGCCAGCAGTTATCTCAGGGCTGGCTACACCTTC. Protein product: CASSYLRAGYTF.

This clonotype was detected a few times. This rearrangement joins TRBV3-1 to TRBJ1-2; no clear D. V lost 2 bases and J 6 bases, leaving 7 bases between the germline ends. This CDR3 contains 12 residues. Per the germline V gene, CDR1 is LGHDT and CDR2 is YNNKEL (reference sequence). CDR3 nucleotides: TGTGCCAGCAGCCAATCGGTCGATGGCTACACCTTC. This gives the protein CASSQSVDGYTF.

This clonotype was seen more than once but under ten times. CDR3 bases: TGTGCCACCAGCAGAGAAAGAGGGACAGATACGCAGTATTTT. Translation gives CATSRERGTDTQYF. V gene TRBV15 combines with J gene TRBJ2-3, with D perhaps matching TRBD2 (5 bases). The germline V gene encodes CDR1 LNHNV and CDR2 YYDKDF (reference sequence). V was trimmed by 0 bases and J by 3 bases, leaving 7 bases between them. The CDR3 is made up of 14 amino acids.

This clonotype was counted between two and nine times. This chain uses TRBV3-1 with TRBJ2-3, with 7 nucleotides matching TRBD2. Germline V lookup: CDR1 LGHDT, CDR2 YNNKEL (reference sequence). The CDR3 is made up of 16 amino acids. V was pared by 4 bases and J by 3 bases, with 10 bases of the junction left unmatched. The CDR3 loop reads CASSPLSGARTDTQYF. The CDR3 DNA sequence: TGTGCCAGCAGCCCTTTGAGCGGGGCTCGGACAGATACGCAGTATTTT.

This chain links TRBV5-6 with TRBJ2-7; 8 bases line up with TRBD1. The germline V gene has CDR1 SGHDT and CDR2 YYEEEE. The V segment lost 0 bases and the J segment 6 bases; nucleotides outside the gene matches: 8. There are 15 residues in the CDR3. The CDR3 loop reads CASSLVPGGSREQYF. For the CDR3, the DNA is TGTGCCAGCAGCTTGGTACCAGGGGGCTCTCGCGAGCAGTACTTC.

The sample holds a few counts of this clonotype. The chain is built from TRBV6-2 or TRBV6-3 and TRBJ2-2; TRBD1 agrees at 10 bases. CDR1 is MNHEY and CDR2 is SVGEGT in the germline V gene. V was pared by 3 bases and J by 7 bases, with 11 bases of the junction left unmatched. The CDR3 has 17 amino acids. DNA of the CDR3: TGTGCCAGCAGTTATAACGCCGGGACAGGGGCAGGCGGGGAGCTGTTTTTT. Its protein is CASSYNAGTGAGGELFF.